This T cell receptor beta chain was sequenced for a study of cytomegalovirus exposure and HLA in healthy donors (dated by TCRdb to 2016 to 2017). General notes on the study: According to an earlier analysis of several hundred of the donors, about 179 million T cells yielded 90 million to 140 million unique TCR beta sequences and around 300 Gb of sequence data. A later analysis re-examined previously published TCR beta repertoires from 600 to 700 donors and added high-resolution HLA genotyping to investigate patterns of TCR occurrence. About five DR-DQ haplotypes were treated as single units for association and clustering because of strong linkage in the cohort. Among the roughly 400 genotyped donors, around 81% belonged to the genetic ancestry cluster associated with self-reported Caucasian donors. Donor age, sex, ethnicity and CMV serostatus were collected together with the repertoire data. The aim of the study was to test whether cataloging public T cell receptors could identify signatures of past pathogen exposure. About 320 gigabases of sequencing data and 80 million or so unique TCR sequences were included in an early release covering around 650 HLA-typed donors. HLA typing covered class I and class II loci at four-digit resolution. An earlier analysis of several hundred of the donors applied high-throughput TCR beta sequencing to assess whether each TCR beta V gene segment acted as functional or pseudogenic. Among some 400 genotyped donors of the cohort, an average of roughly 230,000 unique TCR beta nucleotide sequences was sequenced per donor, of which approximately 18% were non-productive. Besides the first cohort of around 700 subjects, a separate validation cohort made up of 120 different subjects was used. Every discovery cohort repertoire had been produced on one sequencing platform. To predict cytomegalovirus infection status, the study brought together high-throughput TCR immunosequencing, statistical association of individual TCRs with disease status, and machine learning. In the later analysis, no new phenotypic data were used to find candidate immune exposures; instead, reliance was placed on TCR beta sequences and their occurrence across donors. The number of typed donors differed by locus: roughly 620-640 for A, B, C, DRB1 and DQB1; 522 for DQA1; some 610 for DPA1; and around 470 for DPB1. The T cell repertoires of 550 to 850 subjects were profiled by immunosequencing and related to cytomegalovirus serostatus. A later genetic analysis took genome-wide SNP genotypes for about three fifths of the roughly 670 donors and used that subset as a discovery cohort. General conclusions and limits of the study: Specific HLA alleles were associated with some 15,000 TCR beta sequences at a false discovery rate of 0.05 in a later analysis. A group of highly shared sequence variants was considered likely to be a technical artifact of the sequencing pipeline. Because some donors lacked HLA typing at each locus, the association tests relied only on the typed subset. Linkage disequilibrium might explain the correlated functional status among segregating V segments, but an unknown experimental factor could not be ruled out. A later genetic analysis reported fewer N-insertions in productive TCRs among donors in an Asian-associated ancestry cluster than the roughly 670-donor mean. Presence/absence analyses assumed roughly uniform sequencing depth across donors, an assumption that may not hold. In this cohort, only TCR beta chains were sequenced, and detectable features were limited by the absence of alpha or paired-chain data. A further reported finding was that TCR beta sequences accurately predicted the HLA-A and HLA-B alleles for most subjects in the first cohort. A later analysis reported that several top co-occurrence clusters appeared linked to parvovirus B19, influenza, CMV and Epstein-Barr virus. Broadly in line with IMGT annotations, most TCR beta V segments showed up in productive rearrangements about 90% or about 30% of the time in an earlier analysis of 587 of the donors. Strong co-occurrence of HLA alleles, especially DR and DQ, made assigning TCR associations to individual alleles difficult. The authors suggested that the approach could potentially be extended to other disease states and immunological phenotypes. In a later analysis, HLA-associated TCR beta chains were found to be more clonally expanded and to have lower generation probabilities than equally common non-associated chains. Some IMGT-functional V segments, including TRBV6-2 and TRBV6-3, could not be told apart with the 87-base-pair reads, so those segments were excluded. About 17 rarely observed V segments, including chromosome 9 orphons, were excluded from the earlier analysis of just under 600 of the donors because counts were too low. V-gene and J-gene trimming of TCR beta chains was associated with a missense DCLRE1C variant in a later genetic analysis, and the association was replicated in an independent cohort. In a later analysis, most CMV-associated TCR beta chains were found to appear HLA-restricted, with HLA associations seemingly driven largely by CMV exposure. The study gave a list of 150 to 200 TCR beta chains associated with cytomegalovirus. The classifier was reported to diagnose cytomegalovirus status with high specificity and sensitivity in both the original and validation cohorts. In vitro tests confirmed that a few of the cytomegalovirus-associated TCR beta chains recognize cytomegalovirus antigens. According to a later analysis, TCR association rates differed among HLA loci, with DRB1 alleles showing the most associated TCRs and HLA-C alleles showing the fewest. While some public TCRs were present in many individuals, most TCR sequences turned up only very rarely across donors. Immune exposure information for the cohort was limited to CMV serostatus.

CDR1 and CDR2, per the germline V gene, are SGHDT and YYEEEE. Counted from cysteine to phenylalanine, this CDR3 has 16 amino acids. Just the 48-base CDR3 DNA is kept, in frame starting at base 1. Compared with germline, V lacks 4 bases and J lacks 5 bases; bases without a gene match: 8. In total, about 650 healthy bone marrow donors made up the cohort. Cohort members were all nominally healthy when sampled, although unrecorded immune exposures were likely present. The donor tested CMV seronegative, placing the donor among the roughly 400 seronegative members of the cohort. A peripheral blood sample was provided by each donor, and peripheral blood mononuclear cells were used for TCR beta sequencing. Genomic DNA extraction from the blood cell samples was performed with the Qiagen DNeasy Blood Extraction Kit. Libraries were made using the immunoSEQ multiplex PCR assay. For the multiplex PCR, a mixture combining 60 forward primers for TCR Vbeta segments and 13 reverse primers for TCR Jbeta segments was used. Amplification of the CDR3 region of rearranged TCR beta genes was performed with a multiplex PCR assay on genomic DNA. The amplified TCR beta libraries were sequenced on the Illumina HiSeq System as 87-base-pair reads. On the study's bioinformatics: Across the 670 or so repertoires, a later analysis counted around 80 million unique TCR beta chains, around 11 million of which were shared by at least two donors. To remove PCR and sequencing errors, raw reads were error-corrected and collapsed into unique sequences using a nearest-neighbor algorithm that merged closely related sequences. CDR3 sequences were aligned to IMGT reference sequences to assign V, D and J gene segments. For a sequence to be retained, a match of at least six nucleotides was required to both a V gene segment and a J gene segment. Rearrangements were classified as productive when the CDR3 lacked stop codons and remained in frame with V and J, and all other rearrangements were classified as non-productive. CDR3 was defined according to IMGT convention as the region running from the second conserved V-encoded cysteine to the conserved J-encoded phenylalanine. The earlier analysis of 500 to 750 of the donors excluded any sequence lacking an unambiguous match to a single V gene segment. An earlier analysis of about 590 of the donors classified V segments as functional when productive rearrangements were above 56.7% and as segregating when the standard deviation between donors was above 5%. A statistical classification framework was developed to diagnose cytomegalovirus status using the catalog of TCR beta chain sequences. V and J gene assignment, in a later analysis, came from comparing TCR nucleotide sequences with IMGT/GENE-DB human TR gene sequences. Using the TCRdist pipeline, a later analysis assigned CDR3 sequences along with most-parsimonious VDJ recombination scenarios. A later analysis defined each TCR beta chain by its CDR3 amino acid sequence plus V-gene family, and excluded reads lacking a unique V-gene family. In a later analysis, 450 to 600 highly shared, low-generation-probability nucleotide sequences were removed to address suspected cross-contamination and a sequencing artifact. In a later analysis, a clonal expansion index for each public chain was calculated from normalized within-repertoire ranks of inferred template counts. Generation probabilities in a later analysis came from a VDJ recombination model fitted to out-of-frame rearrangements, and those results were checked against IGoR. Hypergeometric tests were used in a later analysis to score TCR-TCR, TCR-HLA and TCR-CMV co-occurrence, with a repertoire-size bias correction applied to the TCR pairs. A later analysis estimated false discovery rates by permuting HLA or CMV assignments 20 times. In a later analysis, co-occurring TCRs were grouped using DBSCAN, with TCRdist sequence similarity added in when clustering inside HLA-allele-positive subsets. Repertoires with fewer than 30,000 or more than 120,000 public chains were left out of co-occurrence clustering, as were a few repertoires with anomalous nucleotide sharing. TCRdb carries this immuneACCESS record with in-frame sequences only. Its versions omit some clonotypes, under half of them owing to an unresolved V gene in the studies checked, with the rest unexplained. Clone size and V and J calls were adopted from that table, with D and trimming inferred from the DNA. The sample includes roughly 200,000 clones, with approximately 80% observed a single time. The top ten constitute about 3% of the sample.

In the case of this clone: The specificity of this receptor is unknown. Base qualities are not recorded, but no much larger clone differs from it by a single base.

The chain couples TRBV5-6 to TRBJ2-5, and 13 junctional nucleotides match TRBD2. The receptor's source is a female donor in good health and CMV-seronegative. Sequenced sample: PBMCs. The CDR3 corresponds to CASSRGLAGVWETQYF. The nucleotides read TGTGCCAGCAGCCGCGGACTAGCGGGAGTTTGGGAGACCCAGTACTTC.